Listed below are T cell receptor beta chains from one sample, sequenced in a study of blood T cell repertoires in COVID-19. Sequenced by immunoSEQ multiplex PCR; TCRdb stores in-frame clones only, minus some. The repertoire includes under 65,000 clones, around 87% of them detected once, and 20% to 25% sits in the top ten. Sequencing input: peripheral blood. The receptors stem from an elderly woman with COVID-19, enrolled during active disease. Each CDR3 is given with its conserved first and last residue. A D gene is named only where the DNA matches it firmly. For some rows the clone size is stated as once, few or many, or as a class when expanded; others skip it.

len	v_gene	j_gene	d_gene	abundance	CDR3nt	CDR3aa
15	TRBV6-1	TRBJ2-7	TRBD1	NA	TGTGCCAGCAGTGAAGCGAACAGGGGCCGACACGAGCAGTACTTC	CASSEANRGRHEQYF
15	TRBV3-1/TRBV3-2	TRBJ1-2	NA	once	TGTGCCAGCAGCCAAGATTTCAGCGGCAACTATGGCTACACCTTC	CASSQDFSGNYGYTF
15	TRBV2	TRBJ2-7	TRBD2	NA	TGTGCCAGCAGGGCTCGGGGAGGGAGCTCCTACGAGCAGTACTTC	CASRARGGSSYEQYF
15	TRBV30	TRBJ1-4	TRBD1	NA	TGTGCCTGGAGCGCCGGGGGACAGGGAGATGAAAAACTGTTTTTT	CAWSAGGQGDEKLFF
17	TRBV7-9	TRBJ1-6	TRBD1	NA	TGTGCCAGCAGCTCTGGGACAGCGGTCACCTATAATTCACCCCTCCACTTT	CASSSGTAVTYNSPLHF
14	TRBV3-1/TRBV3-2	TRBJ1-2	TRBD1	NA	TGTGCCAGCAGCCGCCGGGACAGCTACTATGGCTACACCTTC	CASSRRDSYYGYTF
11	TRBV2	TRBJ2-5	NA	few	TGTGCCAGCAGTGTAGAAGAGACCCAGTACTTC	CASSVEETQYF
15	TRBV19	TRBJ1-4	NA	once	TGTGCCAGTAGCCCCGCATCACAGGGAAATGAAAAACTGTTTTTT	CASSPASQGNEKLFF
20	TRBV6-6	TRBJ1-5	TRBD1	NA	TGTGCCAGCAGTCCCCGCGGGGGGTACAGGGGGCAGCATAGCAATCAGCCCCAGCATTTT	CASSPRGGYRGQHSNQPQHF
17	TRBV7-2	TRBJ2-5	TRBD2	NA	TGTGCCAGCAGCTTAAGGGGCGGGGGGCTAGGTAGGGAGACCCAGTACTTC	CASSLRGGGLGRETQYF
15	TRBV2	TRBJ1-5	TRBD1	NA	TGTGCCAGCGCACGGGGACAGTATAGCAATCAGCCCCAGCATTTT	CASARGQYSNQPQHF
16	TRBV7-9	TRBJ1-3	TRBD1	NA	TGTGCCAGCAGCTTAGCGACAGGGTCAGCTGGAAACACCATATATTTT	CASSLATGSAGNTIYF
14	TRBV5-1	TRBJ2-5	TRBD1	NA	TGCGCCACCTCCTTTGGGACAGGGAAGGAGACCCAGTACTTC	CATSFGTGKETQYF
15	TRBV5-1	TRBJ1-3	TRBD1	NA	TGCGCCAGCAGCTTAGGGACAGGGTCTGGAAACACCATATATTTT	CASSLGTGSGNTIYF
11	TRBV6-2/TRBV6-3	TRBJ2-1	NA	NA	TGTGCCAGCAGTTACTTCTATGAGCAGTTCTTC	CASSYFYEQFF
16	TRBV4-1	TRBJ1-5	TRBD1	NA	TGCGCCAGCAGCCAGATAGGGACAGGGGGCAATCAGCCCCAGCATTTT	CASSQIGTGGNQPQHF
16	TRBV7-6	TRBJ2-3	TRBD2	NA	TGTGCCAGCAGCTTAGAAGTAGCGGGGGCCACAGATACGCAGTATTTT	CASSLEVAGATDTQYF
16	TRBV5-1	TRBJ2-2	TRBD1	few	TGCGCCAGCAGCAGCCGGGACAGGGCGAACACCGGGGAGCTGTTTTTT	CASSSRDRANTGELFF
15	TRBV11-3	TRBJ2-1	NA	NA	TGTGCCAGCAGCTTAGGGGCCCTAAACGACAATGAGCAGTTCTTC	CASSLGALNDNEQFF
15	TRBV5-1	TRBJ1-4	TRBD1	NA	TGCGCCAGCGGCGGGACAGGGGCCCTGGGTGAAAAACTGTTTTTT	CASGGTGALGEKLFF
14	TRBV3-1/TRBV3-2	TRBJ1-2	TRBD1	NA	TGTGCCAGCAGCCCTCCGGGACAGGGGTTTGGCTACACCTTC	CASSPPGQGFGYTF
13	TRBV27	TRBJ2-7	TRBD2	NA	TGTGCCAGCAGTTTGGGACTAACCTACGAGCAGTACTTC	CASSLGLTYEQYF
12	TRBV27	TRBJ1-2	NA	NA	TGTGCCAGCAGTCGGGAGGGCTATGGCTACACCTTC	CASSREGYGYTF
14	TRBV24-1	TRBJ1-2	TRBD1	once	TGTGCCACGGGGGACAGCGATCCTCGGTATGGCTACACCTTC	CATGDSDPRYGYTF
15	TRBV5-4	TRBJ1-2	NA	once	TGTGCCAGCAGCTTGGACCCGGTAACGAGCGACGGCTACACCTTC	CASSLDPVTSDGYTF
14	TRBV6-5	TRBJ2-5	NA	NA	TGTGCCAGCAGACACGATATGGCCAAAGAGACCCAGTACTTC	CASRHDMAKETQYF
17	TRBV11-2	TRBJ2-7	NA	NA	TGTGCCAGCAGCTCCAATTTTCGCGGGGTGATCCCCCACGAGCAGTACTTC	CASSSNFRGVIPHEQYF
14	TRBV30	TRBJ2-4	NA	NA	TGTGCCTGGAGGAGCTACAGAGCCAAAAACATTCAGTACTTC	CAWRSYRAKNIQYF
15	TRBV5-8	TRBJ1-2	TRBD1	once	TGTGCCAGCAGCGAGCAGGGGGCTCACGGCTATGGCTACACCTTC	CASSEQGAHGYGYTF
18	TRBV11-2	TRBJ2-3	NA	once	TGTGCCAGCAGCCCCCGCGGGCGGCGGGGGGCAGGGGGAGATACGCAGTATTTT	CASSPRGRRGAGGDTQYF
15	TRBV7-8	TRBJ1-1	TRBD1	NA	TGTGCCAGCAGGACCCAGGGGGCCTTGAACACTGAAGCTTTCTTT	CASRTQGALNTEAFF
15	TRBV4-2	TRBJ2-3	TRBD2	NA	TGTGCCAGCAGCGCGCTAGCGGGAAGCACAGATACGCAGTATTTT	CASSALAGSTDTQYF
14	TRBV27	TRBJ2-2	TRBD2	few	TGTGCCAGCGGGACTAGCGGGGGGGGCGGGGAGCTGTTTTTT	CASGTSGGGGELFF
16	TRBV5-1	TRBJ2-5	TRBD2	NA	TGCGCCAGCAGCTCAACTAGCGGGGGGGCGTGGGAGACCCAGTACTTC	CASSSTSGGAWETQYF
18	TRBV7-2	TRBJ1-2	TRBD1	once	TGTGCCAGCAGCTTAGGGGTTGGCAGACAGGGGGCTGGGTATGGCTACACCTTC	CASSLGVGRQGAGYGYTF
15	TRBV30	TRBJ2-7	TRBD2	NA	TGTGCCTGGAGCCTTGGACTAGCGGGGTACTACGAGCAGTACTTC	CAWSLGLAGYYEQYF
15	TRBV28	TRBJ2-3	TRBD2	NA	TGTGCCAGCAGGGCTAGCGGGGGGGCGTCAGATACGCAGTATTTT	CASRASGGASDTQYF
16	TRBV18	TRBJ1-3	TRBD1	NA	TGTGCCAGCTCTCCCAAGGGACAGGGTGCTGGAAACACCATATATTTT	CASSPKGQGAGNTIYF
16	TRBV27	TRBJ2-5	NA	NA	TGTGCCAGCAGCCACCCCCCCGGAGTAGCCCAAGAGACCCAGTACTTC	CASSHPPGVAQETQYF
15	TRBV4-1	TRBJ2-3	NA	NA	TGCGCCAGCAGCCGGCGGGGCACCTCCACAGATACGCAGTATTTT	CASSRRGTSTDTQYF
13	TRBV10-2	TRBJ1-2	NA	NA	TGCGCCAGCAGTGCATCCAGGATCTATGGCTACACCTTC	CASSASRIYGYTF
15	TRBV4-1	TRBJ1-5	TRBD1	NA	TGCGCCAGCAGCATCTCGAGGGGGCGAAATCAGCCCCAGCATTTT	CASSISRGRNQPQHF
14	TRBV7-2	TRBJ2-7	TRBD1	NA	TGTGCCAGCAGCTCAGGACAGGGGGCCTACGAGCAGTACTTC	CASSSGQGAYEQYF
15	TRBV5-1	TRBJ1-6	TRBD1	NA	TGCGCCAGCAGCTTGGGGGGACAGGGCGATTCACCCCTCCACTTT	CASSLGGQGDSPLHF
15	TRBV14	TRBJ2-3	NA	NA	TGTGCCAGCAGCCAGAGGCAGACTAGCACAGATACGCAGTATTTT	CASSQRQTSTDTQYF
11	TRBV25-1	TRBJ1-2	NA	NA	TGTGCCAGCAGTGAATCCTCCGGCTACACCTTC	CASSESSGYTF
15	TRBV7-9	TRBJ2-2	NA	NA	TGTGCCAGCAGCTTAGGTGGACAAAACACCGGGGAGCTGTTTTTT	CASSLGGQNTGELFF
16	TRBV7-2	TRBJ2-7	NA	NA	TGTGCCAGCAGCTTACCCCCCGGGACAAGCTCCTACGAGCAGTACTTC	CASSLPPGTSSYEQYF
14	TRBV18	TRBJ1-5	NA	once	TGTGCCAGCTCAGGGACATTTAGCAATCAGCCCCAGCATTTT	CASSGTFSNQPQHF
14	TRBV3-1/TRBV3-2	TRBJ2-5	TRBD2	NA	TGTGCCAGCAGCCAACGGGGGGGCCAAGAGACCCAGTACTTC	CASSQRGGQETQYF
12	TRBV21-1	TRBJ2-7	NA	NA	TGTGCCAGCAGCAAAGGCGCTGAGGAGCAGTACTTC	CASSKGAEEQYF
15	TRBV5-1	TRBJ2-5	NA	NA	TGCGCCAGCAGCTTGGCCTCACCAGAGGGAGAGACCCAGTACTTC	CASSLASPEGETQYF
15	TRBV7-2	TRBJ2-7	TRBD2	NA	TGTGCCAGCAGCGTAGCGGGGGGGCCTTACTACGAGCAGTACTTC	CASSVAGGPYYEQYF
14	TRBV5-8	TRBJ1-5	NA	NA	TGTGCCAGCAGCCCGACAGGTAGCAATCAGCCCCAGCATTTT	CASSPTGSNQPQHF
15	TRBV5-6	TRBJ2-5	NA	NA	TGTGCCAGCAGCCAAAACACCAAAATTCAAGAGACCCAGTACTTC	CASSQNTKIQETQYF